The 27 T cell receptor beta chains given below trace back to one sample, sequenced in a study of neoadjuvant anti-PD-1 for oral cavity cancer. Profiling relied on immunoSEQ multiplex PCR, and the TCRdb table lists in-frame clones only, not all of them. The sample holds roughly 13,000 clones; 65% to 75% are singletons and the top ten take 3% to 3.5%. The sequences come from PBMCs, collected before nivolumab (anti-PD-1) treatment. These receptors were collected from a person aged 35-79 years with oral cavity squamous cell carcinoma.

The genes are TRBV13 and TRBJ1-5; D gene unclear. The CDR3 is made up of 13 amino acids. From germline, CDR1 is PRHDT and CDR2 FYEKMQ (reference sequence). Trimming took off 3 bases at V and 10 bases at J, with 13 bases between the two ends. CDR3 sequence: CASSFFGSHPQHF. The CDR3 DNA reads as TGTGCCAGCAGCTTCTTCGGGAGTCATCCCCAGCATTTT. Drawing the rest from reference TRBV13 and TRBJ1-5, the complete variable domain is AAGVIQSPRHLIKEKRETATLKCYPIPRHDTVYWYQQGPGQDPQFLISFYEKMQSDKGSIPDRFSAQQFSDYHSELNMSSLELGDSALYFCASSFFGSHPQHFGDGTRLSIL.

In this sample, this clone turned up a few times. The chain couples TRBV28 to TRBJ1-4, with TRBD1 matching 7 bases. The ends lost 6 bases at V and 8 bases at J; junction bases unmatched: 15. CDR1 is MDHEN, CDR2 SYDVKM, per germline. The CDR3 totals 16 residues. This CDR3 is CASSLLKGAEKEKLFF. CDR3 DNA: TGTGCCAGCAGCTTACTTAAGGGGGCAGAAAAAGAAAAACTGTTTTTT. The whole variable domain, filled in from reference TRBV28 and TRBJ1-4, reads DVKVTQSSRYLVKRTGEKVFLECVQDMDHENMFWYRQDPGLGLRLIYFSYDVKMKEKGDIPEGYSVSREKKERFSLILESASTNQTSMYLCASSLLKGAEKEKLFFGSGTQLSVL.

This clone showed up just a few times. The chain uses TRBV5-4 and TRBJ2-7; 9 bases match TRBD1. Germline CDR1 reads SGHNT; CDR2 reads YYREEE (reference sequence). This CDR3 has 13 residues. Trimming removed 6 bases from V and 2 bases from J; junction bases left unmatched: 3. CDR3 region: CASKGQGAYEQYF. CDR3 DNA sequence: TGTGCCAGCAAGGGACAGGGTGCCTACGAGCAGTACTTC.

This clone was seen a handful of times. The chain has TRBV2 and TRBJ2-1, with TRBD2 identical over 7 bases. Trimming at V came to 7 bases and at J to 9 bases, leaving 15 bases not matched to a gene. Per the germline V gene, CDR1 is SNHLY and CDR2 is FYNNEI. This CDR3 contains 15 residues. The CDR3: CASISAGKGLGEQFF. CDR3 nucleotide sequence: TGTGCCAGCATTTCAGCGGGGAAGGGCTTGGGTGAGCAGTTCTTC.

V usage is TRBV9 and J usage is TRBJ2-2; 9 nucleotides agree with TRBD2. The CDR3 covers 15 residues. Germline V lookup: CDR1 SGDLS, CDR2 YYNGEE. V dropped 2 bases and J dropped 5; count of bases not matched to a gene: 4. The CDR3 here is CASSVRSGSTGELFF. CDR3 DNA sequence: TGTGCCAGCAGCGTCCGTAGCGGGAGTACCGGGGAGCTGTTTTTT.

This clone was seen more than once but under ten times. The chain couples TRBV2 to TRBJ2-1; a weak D match, TRBD1 (6 bases). In germline, CDR1 is SNHLY, CDR2 FYNNEI. V lost 8 bases and J lost 3, with 17 bases in between. There are 15 residues in the CDR3. CDR3 loop: CASRKQGLIYNEQFF. CDR3 coding DNA: TGTGCCAGCCGAAAGCAGGGGCTCATCTACAATGAGCAGTTCTTC.

The chain has TRBV6-5 and TRBJ1-1; D is ambiguous. The CDR3 spans 14 residues. Deletions cut 5 bases from V and 3 bases from J, with 13 bases between. Germline CDR1 is MNHEY and CDR2 is SVGAGI. CDR3 sequence (DNA): TGTGCCAGCAGTGGGTGGATGTCTGACACTGAAGCTTTCTTT. Translating gives CASSGWMSDTEAFF.

The chain uses TRBV6-1 and TRBJ2-7, with 8 bases aligning to TRBD2. The CDR3 covers 15 residues. Trimming at V came to 3 bases and at J to 4 bases, leaving 8 bases not matched to a gene. From germline, CDR1 is MNHNS and CDR2 SASEGT. The CDR3 nucleotides are TGTGCCAGCAGTGAGGGTACTAGCGGTTTGTACGAGCAGTACTTC. Translated, it gives CASSEGTSGLYEQYF.

The gene calls are TRBV2 and TRBJ1-1; D ambiguous. This CDR3 comprises 13 residues. Trimming cost V 4 bases and J 1 base, with 7 bases left between them. Germline V lookup: CDR1 SNHLY, CDR2 FYNNEI. The CDR3 bases are TGTGCCAGCAGTGTCGAAAAGAACACTGAAGCTTTCTTT. It yields the protein CASSVEKNTEAFF.

The chain couples TRBV10-3 to TRBJ2-6; possibly TRBD2 for D (5 bases). V was clipped by 11 bases and J by 0 bases, with 14 bases between them. The CDR3 runs 15 residues. The germline V gene encodes CDR1 ENHRY and CDR2 SYGVKD. The CDR3 sequence is CAARGNNSGANVLTF. The CDR3 bases are TGTGCCGCCCGGGGAAACAACTCTGGGGCCAACGTCCTGACTTTC.

V usage is TRBV11-2 and J usage is TRBJ2-7, with 13 bases matching TRBD2. Trimming at V came to 5 bases and at J to 4 bases, leaving 14 bases not matched to a gene. The CDR3 loop spans 18 amino acids. Germline assignment: CDR1 SGHAT and CDR2 FQNNGV. The CDR3: CASSPLYRTSGRSYEQYF. The CDR3 coding sequence is TGTGCCAGCAGCCCCCTTTACCGGACTAGCGGGAGATCTTACGAGCAGTACTTC.

The chain recombines TRBV30 with TRBJ1-1; the D gene is possibly TRBD1 (5 bases). Germline loops: CDR1 GTSNPN, CDR2 SVGIG (reference sequence). Trimming pared 3 bases from V and 7 bases from J, leaving 18 bases between. The CDR3 extends over 14 amino acids. The CDR3 sequence: CAWSPEVMGGEAFF. CDR3 DNA sequence: TGTGCCTGGAGCCCCGAGGTTATGGGGGGTGAAGCTTTCTTT.

This sequence joins TRBV19 and TRBJ2-3, with TRBD2 matching 7 bases. Germline CDR1 is LNHDA and CDR2 is SQIVND (reference sequence). The CDR3 totals 14 residues. J was trimmed by 1 base and V by 5 bases; bases with no gene match: 3. Written as DNA, the CDR3 is TGTGCCAGTAGTCGGGAGGTGGGCACAGATACGCAGTATTTT. Its translation is CASSREVGTDTQYF.

This chain uses TRBV2 with TRBJ1-1, with TRBD1 matching 8 bases. This CDR3 is 12 amino acids long. V dropped 7 bases and J dropped 10; count of bases not matched to a gene: 8. From germline, CDR1 is SNHLY and CDR2 FYNNEI. CDR3 sequence: CASTGQGSRAFF. DNA of the CDR3: TGTGCCAGCACCGGACAGGGAAGTCGAGCTTTCTTT.

The chain combines TRBV5-5 with TRBJ2-2; 13 bases are a match to TRBD2. Unmatched junction bases numbered 6, after V lost 0 bases and J lost 7 bases. The CDR3 length is 17 residues. CDR1 SGHKS and CDR2 YYEKEE come from the germline V gene (reference sequence). The CDR3 region has the DNA TGTGCCAGCAGCTTGGAACTAGCGGGAGGGCCTAGCGGGGAGCTGTTTTTT. Protein sequence: CASSLELAGGPSGELFF.

The chain recombines TRBV6-5 with TRBJ2-7, with D tentatively TRBD2 (5 bases). This CDR3 is 11 amino acids long. The V and J ends lost 5 bases and 6 bases respectively, with 8 bases between them. CDR1 is MNHEY and CDR2 is SVGAGI in the germline V gene. CDR3 sequence reads: CASSGEFEQYF. The CDR3 bases are TGTGCCAGCAGTGGGGAGTTCGAGCAGTACTTC.

This chain uses TRBV7-6 with TRBJ2-3, with 9 bases identical to TRBD2. Trimming cost V 3 bases and J 4 bases; bases outside gene matches: 8. Germline CDR1 reads SGHVS; CDR2 reads FNYEAQ. This CDR3 is built from 16 residues. The CDR3 protein is CASSFIWTSVSDTQYF. The CDR3 region has the DNA TGTGCCAGCAGCTTCATCTGGACTAGCGTTTCAGATACGCAGTATTTT.

This chain connects TRBV6-6 to TRBJ2-1; 8 bases agree with TRBD2. The CDR3 runs to 16 residues. The trim removed 0 bases at V and 4 bases at J, leaving 5 bases unmatched. The germline CDR1 and CDR2 sequences are MNHNY and SVGAGI (reference sequence). Here the CDR3 reads CASSYSTSGGYNEQFF. CDR3 sequence (DNA): TGTGCCAGCAGTTACTCGACCAGCGGGGGATACAATGAGCAGTTCTTC.

This rearrangement joins TRBV5-1 to TRBJ1-1; the D is unclear. The germline V and J ends were trimmed by 7 bases and 11 bases, with 18 bases remaining between them. The CDR3 covers 12 residues. Germline CDR1 is SGHRS and CDR2 is YFSETQ. The CDR3 DNA follows: TGCGCCAGCGCCTTTCTAGAAGGGTATGCTTTCTTT. Protein product: CASAFLEGYAFF.

The rearrangement links TRBV6-5 to TRBJ2-3; D unresolved. In germline, CDR1 is MNHEY, CDR2 SVGAGI. V shed 2 bases and J shed 0 bases, with 9 bases lying between them. CDR3 length: 15 residues. The CDR3 nucleotides read TGTGCCAGCAGTTACCAGGCCGCTAGCACAGATACGCAGTATTTT. Translating gives CASSYQAASTDTQYF.

J is TRBJ2-1 and V is TRBV4-1; D perhaps matches TRBD1 (6 bases). The germline V gene has CDR1 MGHRA and CDR2 YSYEKL. The CDR3 extends over 14 amino acids. V was pared by 3 bases and J by 4 bases, with 10 bases between. CDR3 sequence (DNA): TGCGCCAGCAGCCAGCTTGGACAGTACAATGAGCAGTTCTTC. Translated: CASSQLGQYNEQFF.

The chain has TRBV7-9 and TRBJ1-2; tentatively, D is TRBD1 (5 bases). V gave up 6 bases and J gave up 0 bases, with 11 bases separating them. Germline CDR1 reads SEHNR; CDR2 reads FQNEAQ (reference sequence). CDR3 length: 14 residues. The CDR3 region has the DNA TGTGCCAGCAGAGTGGGGGTCCCTAACTATGGCTACACCTTC. It specifies CASRVGVPNYGYTF.

The CDR3 nucleotides read TGTGCCAGCCGGACGTGGAGGGCTGGAAACACCATATATTTT. It is translated as CASRTWRAGNTIYF. The rearrangement uses TRBV11-2 and TRBJ1-3; D gene unclear. The V gene lost 8 bases and the J gene lost 2 bases, with 13 bases spanning the gap. Germline assignment: CDR1 SGHAT and CDR2 FQNNGV. This CDR3 has 14 residues.

This rearrangement joins TRBV30 to TRBJ1-5; D is uncertain. Germline assignment: CDR1 GTSNPN and CDR2 SVGIG (reference sequence). V gave up 1 base and J gave up 4 bases, with 8 bases separating them. There are 13 residues in the CDR3. This chain's CDR3 is CAWSGRWNQPQHF. The CDR3 bases are TGTGCCTGGAGTGGTCGGTGGAATCAGCCCCAGCATTTT.

The rearrangement uses TRBV7-8 and TRBJ2-3; 9 bases fit TRBD2. Germline CDR1 is SGHVS and CDR2 is FQNEAQ. V lost 3 bases and J lost 5; bases outside the gene matches: 6. This CDR3 is 15 amino acids long. The CDR3 bases are TGTGCCAGCAGCTTTAGCGGGAGTCTTGGAGATACGCAGTATTTT. Translated, it gives CASSFSGSLGDTQYF.

The chain is built from TRBV12-5 and TRBJ1-4; D is perhaps TRBD1 (5 bases). V lost 9 bases to trimming and J lost 3 bases, with 17 bases between them. The CDR3 extends over 15 amino acids. Germline lookup yields CDR1 LGHNT and CDR2 FRNRAP. CDR3 region: CARVGMGTANEKLFF. The CDR3 DNA reads TGTGCTAGGGTGGGGATGGGGACCGCTAATGAAAAACTGTTTTTT.

V usage is TRBV4-1 and J usage is TRBJ2-3; D unclear. Germline V gene lookup returns CDR1 MGHRA and CDR2 YSYEKL. The CDR3 covers 13 residues. With 5 bases removed from V and 1 base from J, the gap between germline ends came to 7 bases. CDR3: CASSYTGTDTQYF. The CDR3 region has the DNA TGCGCCAGCAGCTATACGGGCACAGATACGCAGTATTTT.